This T cell receptor (beta chain) is drawn from a study of PD-1 blockade in classical Hodgkin lymphoma. Study-wide points: A significant rise in TCR diversity was seen by C4D1 for CD4+ cells but not for CD8+ cells.

Germline-derived CDR1 and CDR2 are KGHSH and LQKENI. There are 13 residues in the CDR3. Trimming stripped 2 bases from V and 6 bases from J, with 10 bases between. Notes on this clone: What it binds is not known.

Profiling relied on immunoSEQ multiplex PCR, and the TCRdb table lists in-frame clones only, not all of them. The sample holds some 58,000 clones; 88% are singletons and the top ten take roughly 5%. All trial patients relapsed after autologous stem cell transplantation. The starting material was peripheral blood mononuclear cells (PBMCs), obtained before the second cycle of nivolumab. The V call is TRBV18, the J call TRBJ1-1; D is unclear. The receptor comes from a human donor with classical Hodgkin lymphoma. The CDR3 protein is CASSPSRTPEAFF. The DNA for the CDR3 is TGTGCCAGCTCACCATCCAGGACCCCTGAAGCTTTCTTT.